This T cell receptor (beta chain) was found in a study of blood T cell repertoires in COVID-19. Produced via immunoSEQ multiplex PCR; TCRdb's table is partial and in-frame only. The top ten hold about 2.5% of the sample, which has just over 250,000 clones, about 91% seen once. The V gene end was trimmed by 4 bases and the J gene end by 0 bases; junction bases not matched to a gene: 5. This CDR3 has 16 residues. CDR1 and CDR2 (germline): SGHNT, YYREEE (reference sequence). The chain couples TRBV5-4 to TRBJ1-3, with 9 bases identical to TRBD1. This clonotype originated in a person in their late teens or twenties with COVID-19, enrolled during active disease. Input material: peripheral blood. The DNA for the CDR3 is TGTGCCAGCAGCCGACAGGGGGTGAGCTCTGGAAACACCATATATTTT. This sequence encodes CASSRQGVSSGNTIYF.